Below are 25 T cell receptor beta chains sequenced from a single sample in a study of immune evolution from preneoplasia to lung adenocarcinoma. Some clones are missing from TCRdb's copy, which holds only in-frame ones; the method was immunoSEQ multiplex PCR. The table lists 3,500 to 5,000 clones, about four fifths of them singletons, with under 30% in the top ten. Source material: FFPE invasive lung adenocarcinoma tissue. All receptors come from a middle-aged person with lung adenocarcinoma. Some clones in this sample may be carry-over from other donors' samples.

This chain links TRBV6-5 with TRBJ2-7, with D perhaps TRBD1 (6 bases). Germline V gene lookup returns CDR1 MNHEY and CDR2 SVGAGI. This CDR3 is built from 13 residues. Between the trimmed V and J ends, which lost 2 bases and 5 bases, there was a span of 10 bases. The CDR3 sequence is CASSYRGHHEQYF. The CDR3 region has the DNA TGTGCCAGCAGTTACAGGGGACACCACGAGCAGTACTTC.

The chain combines TRBV5-1 with TRBJ2-1; TRBD2 might be the D (5 bases). CDR1 and CDR2 (germline): SGHRS, YFSETQ. The CDR3 covers 16 residues. V was cut by 0 bases and J by 5 bases, with 15 bases left in between. The CDR3 reads CASSLDAPPGNNEQFF. The CDR3 DNA follows: TGCGCCAGCAGCTTGGACGCCCCCCCGGGGAACAATGAGCAGTTCTTC.

This chain connects TRBV7-2 to TRBJ1-1; no clear D. The CDR3 contains 13 residues. Germline lookup yields CDR1 SGHTA and CDR2 FQGNSA. The V and J ends lost 2 bases and 1 base respectively, with 5 bases between them. DNA of the CDR3: TGTGCCAGCAGCTTATTCGAGAACACTGAAGCTTTCTTT. Amino acids: CASSLFENTEAFF.

This clone was recorded only once. The gene calls are TRBV30 and TRBJ1-5; the D gene is possibly TRBD1 (5 bases). This CDR3 has 14 amino acids. CDR1 and CDR2 (germline): GTSNPN, SVGIG (reference sequence). V was shortened by 1 base and J by 5 bases, with 12 bases between the two germline ends. CDR3 sequence reads: CAWSANQGYQPQHF. The CDR3 bases are TGTGCCTGGAGTGCGAATCAGGGATATCAGCCCCAGCATTTT.

V gene TRBV11-2 combines with J gene TRBJ1-5; the D is unclear. The CDR3 consists of 13 residues. Germline V lookup: CDR1 SGHAT, CDR2 FQNNGV. V lost 0 bases to trimming and J lost 9 bases, with 9 bases between them. The CDR3 coding sequence is TGTGCCAGCAGCTTAGAATCAGGCGGGCCCCAGCATTTT. Its protein product is CASSLESGGPQHF.

This chain connects TRBV21-1 to TRBJ2-7. TRBV21-1 is a listed pseudogene. The CDR3 sequence is 13 residues long. CDR3 nucleotide sequence: TGTGCCAGCAGCGATGGGGTGGGGTACGAGCAGTACTTC. Its protein is CASSDGVGYEQYF.

The V and J genes are TRBV30 and TRBJ1-1; 7 bases are shared with TRBD1. CDR3 size: 10 residues. Germline trimming cut 3 bases from V and 8 bases from J; bases unmatched to any gene: 0. Germline CDR1 is GTSNPN and CDR2 is SVGIG (reference sequence). CDR3 amino acids: CAWRDREAFF. CDR3 in DNA: TGTGCCTGGAGGGACAGGGAAGCTTTCTTT.

V and J are TRBV7-2 and TRBJ2-7, with 8 nucleotides matching TRBD2. The germline V gene encodes CDR1 SGHTA and CDR2 FQGNSA. CDR3 length equals 14 residues. Trimming cost V 8 bases and J 2 bases; bases outside gene matches: 8. This chain's CDR3 is CASALGLAAYEQYF. The CDR3 DNA follows: TGTGCCAGCGCGCTCGGACTAGCAGCCTACGAGCAGTACTTC. The variable domain in full, with the rest retrieved from reference TRBV7-2 and TRBJ2-7, is GAGVSQSPSNKVTEKGKDVELRCDPISGHTALYWYRQSLGQGLEFLIYFQGNSAPDKSGLPSDRFSAERTGGSVSTLTIQRTQQEDSAVYLCASALGLAAYEQYFGPGTRLTVT.

The chain employs TRBV29-1 and TRBJ2-1, with 9 bases aligning to TRBD2. With V trimmed by 0 bases and J by 6 bases, 6 bases remained unmatched. This CDR3 comprises 15 residues. Germline V gives CDR1 SQVTM, CDR2 ANQGSEA. CDR3 protein: CSVEDRREGLNEQFF. The CDR3 DNA sequence: TGCAGCGTTGAAGATAGGCGGGAGGGCCTCAATGAGCAGTTCTTC.

The rearrangement uses TRBV19 and TRBJ1-5; 8 nucleotides align to TRBD1. The CDR3 sequence is 17 residues long. Germline V lookup: CDR1 LNHDA, CDR2 SQIVND (reference sequence). Germline trimming cut 6 bases from V and 0 bases from J; bases unmatched to any gene: 10. This chain's CDR3 is CASRERQGRGSNQPQHF. The CDR3 nucleotides are TGTGCCAGTAGAGAACGACAGGGGAGAGGTAGCAATCAGCCCCAGCATTTT.

The chain links TRBV19 to TRBJ2-1, with 13 bases fitting TRBD2. CDR3 length: 16 residues. CDR1 and CDR2 from the germline V gene are LNHDA and SQIVND (reference sequence). Losses at the gene ends were 7 bases for V and 11 bases for J; bases not matched to a gene: 14. This CDR3 is CASTVLTSGRADKQFF. As DNA, the CDR3 is TGTGCCAGTACGGTCCTAACTAGCGGGAGGGCCGATAAGCAGTTCTTC.

The chain couples TRBV30 to TRBJ1-1, with D unclear. V lost 1 base and J 2 bases, leaving 8 bases between the germline ends. The CDR3 consists of 13 residues. Germline CDR1 is GTSNPN and CDR2 is SVGIG (reference sequence). DNA of the CDR3: TGTGCCTGGAGTGAGGGCGGAAACACTGAAGCTTTCTTT. This encodes CAWSEGGNTEAFF.

This chain links TRBV5-1 with TRBJ1-2; no clear D gene. V lost 0 bases and J lost 6, with 12 bases in between. Germline values: CDR1 SGHRS, CDR2 YFSETQ. The CDR3 covers 14 residues. As DNA, the CDR3 is TGCGCCAGCAGCTTGGAGCCAGCCAGGCATGGCTACACCTTC. This translates into CASSLEPARHGYTF.

The V gene is TRBV7-2, the J gene TRBJ1-5, with D uncertain. V lost 5 bases and J 3 bases, leaving 8 bases between the germline ends. The germline V gene encodes CDR1 SGHTA and CDR2 FQGNSA. CDR3 length equals 13 residues. As DNA, the CDR3 is TGTGCCAGCAGCGGACCTTTCAATCAGCCCCAGCATTTT. It codes for CASSGPFNQPQHF.

This chain joins TRBV28 and TRBJ2-7, with TRBD1 identical over 7 bases. The CDR3 is 13 amino acids. CDR1 and CDR2 from the germline V gene are MDHEN and SYDVKM. With V trimmed by 6 bases and J by 5 bases, 7 bases remained unmatched. The CDR3 protein is CASSRQGRDEQYF. The CDR3 bases are TGTGCCAGCAGCCGACAGGGTAGGGACGAGCAGTACTTC. The complete variable domain, with remaining parts taken from reference TRBV28 and TRBJ2-7, reads DVKVTQSSRYLVKRTGEKVFLECVQDMDHENMFWYRQDPGLGLRLIYFSYDVKMKEKGDIPEGYSVSREKKERFSLILESASTNQTSMYLCASSRQGRDEQYFGPGTRLTVT.

The chain couples TRBV7-8 to TRBJ1-1; no reliable D call. Trimming removed 5 bases at V and 0 bases at J, with 10 bases between. Germline assignment: CDR1 SGHVS and CDR2 FQNEAQ. The CDR3 is 14 residues long. CDR3 nucleotides: TGTGCCAGCAGCCCCCAAATTATGAACACTGAAGCTTTCTTT. It codes for CASSPQIMNTEAFF.

V usage is TRBV30 and J usage is TRBJ2-1, with unresolved D. The germline V and J ends were trimmed by 3 bases and 5 bases, with 20 bases remaining between them. The germline V gene has CDR1 GTSNPN and CDR2 SVGIG (reference sequence). This CDR3 contains 16 residues. CDR3 DNA: TGTGCCTGGAGATTTCAAGGCCCCCATAGACACAATGAGCAGTTCTTC. Amino acid sequence: CAWRFQGPHRHNEQFF.

V is TRBV9 and J is TRBJ2-5; 9 nucleotides agree with TRBD2. Trimming removed 0 bases from V and 5 bases from J; junction bases left unmatched: 8. The CDR3 extends over 16 amino acids. From germline, CDR1 is SGDLS and CDR2 YYNGEE. In DNA form, the CDR3 reads TGTGCCAGCAGCGTAGGTGGCGGGAGGGCCCGGGAGACCCAGTACTTC. Its translation: CASSVGGGRARETQYF.

CDR3 in DNA: TGTGCCAGCAGCTTAGCATTCAGGGCGGTCTCTGGAAACACCATATATTTT. Translation: CASSLAFRAVSGNTIYF. The chain combines TRBV7-2 with TRBJ1-3; maybe TRBD1 (5 bases). Trimming pared 0 bases from V and 0 bases from J, leaving 12 bases between. Per the germline V gene, CDR1 is SGHTA and CDR2 is FQGNSA. This CDR3 contains 17 residues.

The chain is built from TRBV5-6 and TRBJ2-5, with D perhaps matching TRBD1 (6 bases). Per germline, CDR1 SGHDT and CDR2 YYEEEE. The CDR3 spans 14 residues. V lost 4 bases, J lost 5 bases, and 15 bases lay in between. The CDR3 region has the DNA TGTGCCAGCAGCACAACAGGGCCACGGGAGACCCAGTACTTC. This translates into CASSTTGPRETQYF.

This chain connects TRBV19 to TRBJ2-5; D might be TRBD2 (5 bases). Looked up from germline, CDR1 is LNHDA and CDR2 is SQIVND (reference sequence). The CDR3 contains 14 residues. The ends were cut back, 3 bases at V and 4 bases at J, with 12 bases in the middle. In DNA form, the CDR3 reads TGTGCCAGTAGTATCCTTGCGGGTGGAGAGACCCAGTACTTC. Protein sequence: CASSILAGGETQYF.

The chain is built from TRBV4-1 and TRBJ1-1; a possible D gene is TRBD1 (5 bases). This CDR3 has 17 amino acids. Looked up from germline, CDR1 is MGHRA and CDR2 is YSYEKL. V was shortened by 2 bases and J by 0 bases, with 16 bases between the two germline ends. CDR3 coding DNA: TGCGCCAGCAGCCAATTAATCCAGGGAGGGATGAACACTGAAGCTTTCTTT. Translated: CASSQLIQGGMNTEAFF.

This clone was detected once. The gene calls are TRBV30 and TRBJ2-4; D might be TRBD1 (5 bases). The CDR3 loop spans 12 amino acids. Trimming left V 2 bases short and J 10 bases short, with 12 bases between. Germline CDR1 GTSNPN, CDR2 SVGIG (reference sequence). CDR3 sequence: CAWSSGFGIQYF. CDR3 bases: TGTGCCTGGAGTTCAGGGTTCGGGATTCAGTACTTC.

V gene TRBV10-1 combines with J gene TRBJ2-5, with 9 bases matching TRBD2. Unmatched junction bases numbered 13, after V lost 5 bases and J lost 9 bases. Germline CDR1 WNHNN, CDR2 SYGVQD (reference sequence). CDR3 size: 15 residues. CDR3 sequence reads: CASSLRLAEEEAQYF. As DNA, the CDR3 is TGCGCCAGCAGTCTGAGACTAGCGGAGGAGGAGGCCCAGTACTTC.

This clone occurred a few times. The chain has TRBV7-2 and TRBJ2-5, with 7 bases lining up with TRBD1. The J call is doubtful: the DNA matches TRBJ2-7 better. The CDR3 runs 13 residues. Germline V gene data show CDR1 as SGHTA and CDR2 as FQGNSA. The CDR3 loop is CASREGASYEQYF. In DNA form, the CDR3 reads TGTGCCAGCAGAGAGGGGGCGTCCTACGAGCAGTACTTC.